This TCR beta chain comes out of a study of beta chain features in type 1 diabetes. In the study overall: Patients were similar to healthy donors in age and gender (as well as in cell yields). General study results and limits: TCRB rearrangement may or may not be influenced by HLA type; here this remained unresolved. Shorter TCRB CDR3s, moderately but significantly so, were found in Type 1 diabetes patients in all four CD4+ subsets. Patients with type 1 diabetes carried fewer insertions and had more deletions at their VDJ junctions.

This clone occurred a few times. Its antigen is not identified. What was sequenced were expressed TCRB transcripts, since all of the isolated RNA had been reverse transcribed. Each sample of naive, central memory or regulatory T cells had, on average, about 3.6 million reads. Profiled with immunoSEQ multiplex PCR; TCRdb holds only in-frame clones, not every one. The sample has roughly 240,000 clones; around 22% are singletons. This CDR3 region has 17 residues. In germline, CDR1 is LGHNA, CDR2 YNFKEQ. The V gene lost 4 bases and the J gene lost 2 bases, with 21 bases spanning the gap. The V call is TRBV4-2, the J call TRBJ2-7; D perhaps matches TRBD1 (6 bases). Sequencing was carried out using naive CD4+ T cells from blood. This sequence was found in a woman aged 25 to 39 with type 1 diabetes. The CDR3 is CASSPRGAGRTPYEQYF. The CDR3 nucleotides are TGTGCCAGCAGCCCCAGGGGTGCGGGCCGGACCCCCTACGAGCAGTACTTC.